Listed here are 17 T cell receptor beta chains from one sample, sequenced in a study of T cell responses to AZD1222 COVID-19 vaccine. Here immunoSEQ multiplex PCR was the method, and the copy in TCRdb shows in-frame clones only, minus some. The sample has 20,000 to 30,000 clones, about 85% seen once; the top ten hold approximately 7.8%. Sequencing was performed on peripheral blood, taken 28 days after the second AZD1222 dose. These receptors were obtained from an adult who received the AZD1222 COVID-19 vaccine.

This sequence joins TRBV28 and TRBJ1-5, with a tentative D call TRBD1 (5 bases). CDR1 and CDR2 (germline): MDHEN, SYDVKM. V was shortened by 7 bases and J by 2 bases, with 12 bases between the two germline ends. This CDR3 contains 14 residues. In nucleotides, the CDR3 is TGTGCCAGCACTTTCGGGGCTGGCAATCAGCCCCAGCATTTT. Translated, it gives CASTFGAGNQPQHF.

The chain links TRBV6-5 to TRBJ2-1; 9 bases agree with TRBD2. Looked up from germline, CDR1 is MNHEY and CDR2 is SVGAGI. This CDR3 spans 16 amino acids. J was trimmed by 6 bases and V by 0 bases; bases with no gene match: 6. CDR3 coding DNA: TGTGCCAGCAGTTACTCCGGGACTAGCATCGGCAATGAGCAGTTCTTC. It encodes CASSYSGTSIGNEQFF.

J is TRBJ2-7 and V is TRBV2, with 14 bases lining up with TRBD2. V gave up 4 bases and J gave up 6 bases; unmatched junction bases: 8. CDR1 SNHLY and CDR2 FYNNEI come from the germline V gene. CDR3 size: 16 residues. CDR3 protein: CASSVGGLAGVGEQYF. In DNA, the CDR3 is TGTGCCAGCAGTGTAGGGGGACTAGCGGGAGTCGGCGAGCAGTACTTC.

This clone was observed once. The chain links TRBV12-3 or TRBV12-4 to TRBJ1-2, with 7 positions matching TRBD1. The trim removed 2 bases at V and 4 bases at J, leaving 1 base unmatched. This CDR3 has 13 residues. The CDR3 is CASSLSGGYGYTF. For the CDR3, the DNA is TGTGCCAGCAGTTTATCAGGGGGCTATGGCTACACCTTC.

This chain connects TRBV30 to TRBJ2-7; no clear D. V lost 0 bases, J lost 6 bases, and 12 bases lay in between. Germline lookup yields CDR1 GTSNPN and CDR2 SVGIG (reference sequence). The CDR3 totals 13 residues. CDR3 residues: CAWSVVGGGEQYF. CDR3 DNA: TGTGCCTGGAGTGTGGTAGGTGGCGGCGAGCAGTACTTC.

This rearrangement joins TRBV18 to TRBJ2-1; tentative D call: TRBD2 (6 bases). Trimming shortened V by 6 bases and J by 3 bases, and 15 bases separated the two germline ends. The V gene's germline CDR1 is KGHSH and CDR2 LQKENI. This CDR3 contains 15 residues. CDR3 residues: CASSTGERVYNEQFF. CDR3 sequence (DNA): TGTGCCAGCTCGACCGGGGAGCGGGTCTACAATGAGCAGTTCTTC. The entire variable domain, with the rest obtained from reference TRBV18 and TRBJ2-1, is as follows: NAGVMQNPRHLVRRRGQEARLRCSPMKGHSHVYWYRQLPEEGLKFMVYLQKENIIDESGMPKERFSAEFPKEGPSILRIQQVVRGDSAAYFCASSTGERVYNEQFFGPGTRLTVL.

The genes are TRBV5-5 and TRBJ1-1; D unresolved. V was shortened by 0 bases and J by 0 bases, with 6 bases between the two germline ends. Looked up from germline, CDR1 is SGHKS and CDR2 is YYEKEE (reference sequence). This CDR3 region has 14 residues. The CDR3 DNA sequence: TGTGCCAGCAGCTTGGTGCAGATGAACACTGAAGCTTTCTTT. Its translation: CASSLVQMNTEAFF.

This clone appeared a few times. This chain joins TRBV20-1 and TRBJ2-7; D gene ambiguous. The CDR3 length is 10 residues. Germline V CDR1 and CDR2: DFQATT, SNEGSKA (reference sequence). Between the trimmed V and J ends, which lost 5 bases and 3 bases, there was a span of 5 bases. Here the CDR3 reads CSALDYEQYF. The CDR3, as DNA: TGCAGTGCTCTAGACTACGAGCAGTACTTC.

This chain links TRBV7-8 with TRBJ2-7; 8 bases match TRBD1. Trimming removed 4 bases from V and 0 bases from J; junction bases left unmatched: 2. The CDR3 sequence is 14 residues long. Germline CDR1 SGHVS, CDR2 FQNEAQ. CDR3 bases: TGTGCCAGCAGCTACGGGACAGGCTCCTACGAGCAGTACTTC. Protein product: CASSYGTGSYEQYF.

The chain recombines TRBV27 with TRBJ2-5, with 14 positions matching TRBD2. V lost 6 bases, J lost 1 base, and 1 base stayed unmatched. This CDR3 comprises 15 residues. Germline V lookup: CDR1 MNHEY, CDR2 SMNVEV (reference sequence). CDR3 sequence reads: CASSGTSGGQETQYF. CDR3 bases: TGTGCCAGCAGCGGGACTAGCGGGGGCCAAGAGACCCAGTACTTC.

The rearrangement joins TRBV5-1 to TRBJ1-5, with D unclear. V was shortened by 2 bases and J by 7 bases, with 13 bases between the two germline ends. The CDR3 sequence is 14 residues long. CDR1 and CDR2 from the germline V gene are SGHRS and YFSETQ. CDR3 DNA: TGCGCCAGCAGCTTTTCGCCAGGCGACCAGCCCCAGCATTTT. It yields the protein CASSFSPGDQPQHF.

The genes are TRBV30 and TRBJ1-5, with D perhaps TRBD1 (6 bases). V was trimmed by 5 bases and J by 1 base, leaving 18 bases between them. Germline CDR1 and CDR2: GTSNPN and SVGIG (reference sequence). The length of the CDR3 is 16 residues. The CDR3 sequence is CAWDGLGATSNQPQHF. The CDR3 DNA reads as TGTGCCTGGGATGGACTGGGGGCGACGAGCAATCAGCCCCAGCATTTT.

This clone was recorded a few times. V gene TRBV30 combines with J gene TRBJ1-3; D unclear. The germline CDR1 and CDR2 sequences are GTSNPN and SVGIG (reference sequence). The ends were cut back, 3 bases at V and 3 bases at J, with 15 bases in the middle. The CDR3 consists of 15 residues. The CDR3 sequence is CAWRIAGNGGNTIYF. The CDR3 region has the DNA TGTGCCTGGAGGATTGCGGGGAACGGTGGAAACACCATATATTTT. The full variable domain, its missing parts supplied by reference TRBV30 and TRBJ1-3, is SQTIHQWPATLVQPVGSPLSLECTVEGTSNPNLYWYRQAAGRGLQLLFYSVGIGQISSEVPQNLSASRPQDRQFILSSKKLLLSDSGFYLCAWRIAGNGGNTIYFGEGSWLTVV.

This sequence joins TRBV5-1 and TRBJ2-2; TRBD1 aligns across 7 bases. V lost 3 bases and J lost 4; bases outside the gene matches: 6. The V gene's germline CDR1 is SGHRS and CDR2 YFSETQ. The CDR3 consists of 15 residues. The CDR3 DNA reads as TGCGCCAGCAGCTATGGGACAGTGGCCACCGGGGAGCTGTTTTTT. This sequence encodes CASSYGTVATGELFF. Combining the CDR3 with reference TRBV5-1 and TRBJ2-2 gives the whole variable domain KAGVTQTPRYLIKTRGQQVTLSCSPISGHRSVSWYQQTPGQGLQFLFEYFSETQRNKGNFPGRFSGRQFSNSRSEMNVSTLELGDSALYLCASSYGTVATGELFFGEGSRLTVL.

V and J are TRBV30 and TRBJ1-2; D gene ambiguous. Germline assignment: CDR1 GTSNPN and CDR2 SVGIG (reference sequence). The CDR3 sequence is 12 residues long. Trimming removed 4 bases from V and 5 bases from J, with 11 bases in between. This CDR3 reads CAWTQGGYGYTF. CDR3 nucleotides: TGTGCCTGGACTCAAGGAGGGTATGGCTACACCTTC. The full variable domain, with the rest looked up from reference TRBV30 and TRBJ1-2, is SQTIHQWPATLVQPVGSPLSLECTVEGTSNPNLYWYRQAAGRGLQLLFYSVGIGQISSEVPQNLSASRPQDRQFILSSKKLLLSDSGFYLCAWTQGGYGYTFGSGTRLTVV.

The chain couples TRBV5-1 to TRBJ1-6; D may be TRBD1 (5 bases). The germline V gene encodes CDR1 SGHRS and CDR2 YFSETQ. V was shortened by 0 bases and J by 7 bases, with 14 bases between the two germline ends. The CDR3 consists of 16 residues. In nucleotides, the CDR3 is TGCGCCAGCAGCTTGGATGATGGGGGGAAGAATTCACCCCTCCACTTT. It translates to CASSLDDGGKNSPLHF.

The V call is TRBV18, the J call TRBJ2-5; TRBD2 agrees at 9 bases. Germline CDR1 reads KGHSH; CDR2 reads LQKENI. After removal of 0 bases from V and 4 bases from J, the junction contained 6 bases not matched to a gene. The CDR3 totals 16 residues. The CDR3 DNA is TGTGCCAGCTCACCACCGAATAGCGGGGGTCCAGAGACCCAGTACTTC. It codes for CASSPPNSGGPETQYF. Variable domain in full (rest from reference TRBV18 and TRBJ2-5): NAGVMQNPRHLVRRRGQEARLRCSPMKGHSHVYWYRQLPEEGLKFMVYLQKENIIDESGMPKERFSAEFPKEGPSILRIQQVVRGDSAAYFCASSPPNSGGPETQYFGPGTRLLVL.